This passage covers 22 T cell receptor beta chains from one sample sequenced in a study of blood T cell repertoires in COVID-19. TCRdb's table, derived via immunoSEQ multiplex PCR, lists solely in-frame clones and lacks some. The repertoire holds under 100,000 clones, with around four fifths as singletons. The sequencing sample was made of peripheral blood. These receptors all come from a human donor in a cohort sampled during active COVID-19.

This chain joins TRBV14 and TRBJ2-5, with a possible D match to TRBD2 (7 bases). The length of the CDR3 is 16 residues. V lost 1 base and J lost 5, with 17 bases in between. Germline CDR1 is SGHDN and CDR2 is FVKESK. CDR3 protein: CASSQVGGGSGETQYF. In DNA, the CDR3 is TGTGCCAGCAGCCAAGTGGGCGGGGGCAGTGGTGAGACCCAGTACTTC.

V and J are TRBV18 and TRBJ1-4; D is ambiguous. V gave up 4 bases and J gave up 0 bases, with 6 bases separating them. Germline V gene sequence: CDR1 KGHSH, CDR2 LQKENI. This CDR3 is 14 amino acids long. CDR3 region: CASSLSATNEKLFF. The DNA for the CDR3 is TGTGCCAGCTCACTATCCGCAACTAATGAAAAACTGTTTTTT.

The rearrangement links TRBV5-1 to TRBJ2-3, with D possibly being TRBD1 (6 bases). The CDR3 totals 14 residues. V was shortened by 4 bases and J by 4 bases, with 13 bases between the two germline ends. Per the germline V gene, CDR1 is SGHRS and CDR2 is YFSETQ. CDR3 DNA: TGCGCCAGCAGCCCGGGACACCGAGCAGATACGCAGTATTTT. Translated, it gives CASSPGHRADTQYF.

The chain recombines TRBV21-1 with TRBJ2-7; the table's D call, TRBD1, was not checked against the DNA. TRBV21-1 is a pseudogene. The CDR3 length is 15 residues. The CDR3 sequence is CASSKEATGYYEQYF. Written as DNA, the CDR3 is TGTGCCAGCAGCAAAGAGGCGACAGGTTACTACGAGCAGTACTTC.

The CDR3 loop reads CASSQHGYTF. For the CDR3, the DNA is TGTGCCAGTAGTCAACACGGCTACACCTTC. The chain has TRBV19 and TRBJ1-2, with D uncertain. The CDR3 length is 10 residues. V was pared by 5 bases and J by 8 bases, with 6 bases between. Germline CDR1 is LNHDA and CDR2 is SQIVND (reference sequence).

The chain recombines TRBV7-2 with TRBJ1-2, with 7 bases lining up with TRBD1. This CDR3 is built from 13 residues. Germline V gene sequence: CDR1 SGHTA, CDR2 FQGNSA. Trimming took 1 base from V and 8 from J; bases not matched to a gene: 4. The CDR3 DNA follows: TGTGCCAGCAGCTTAGGAAGGGGGCAGGGCTACACCTTC. Its protein is CASSLGRGQGYTF.

The chain employs TRBV5-6 and TRBJ2-4; D unclear. This CDR3 contains 15 residues. V lost 0 bases, J lost 1 base, and 8 bases lay in between. Germline CDR1 is SGHDT and CDR2 is YYEEEE. CDR3 amino acids: CASSLDGRAKNIQYF. The DNA for the CDR3 is TGTGCCAGCAGCTTGGATGGCAGGGCCAAAAACATTCAGTACTTC.

The chain has TRBV7-2 and TRBJ2-7, with no clear D. Germline loops: CDR1 SGHTA, CDR2 FQGNSA. The ends were cut back, 3 bases at V and 7 bases at J, with 7 bases in the middle. This CDR3 has 11 residues. CDR3 protein: CASSFLSEQYF. Here the CDR3 DNA reads TGTGCCAGCAGCTTCTTATCTGAGCAGTACTTC.

V gene TRBV19 combines with J gene TRBJ2-6; D might be TRBD2 (6 bases). The V gene's germline CDR1 is LNHDA and CDR2 SQIVND (reference sequence). The length of the CDR3 is 16 residues. Trimming removed 6 bases at V and 1 base at J, with 13 bases between. CDR3 sequence (DNA): TGTGCCAGTAGCCGGGACTTACGATCTGGGGCCAACGTCCTGACTTTC. Translating gives CASSRDLRSGANVLTF.

This clone has only a few counts. The chain combines TRBV5-1 with TRBJ1-1; tentative D call: TRBD1 (5 bases). The CDR3 loop spans 14 amino acids. V was cut by 4 bases and J by 3 bases, with 13 bases left in between. Germline assignment: CDR1 SGHRS and CDR2 YFSETQ. The CDR3 nucleotides are TGCGCCAGCAGCAAGGAGGGGACCGACACTGAAGCTTTCTTT. As protein: CASSKEGTDTEAFF.

The chain employs TRBV10-3 and TRBJ2-1; TRBD1 matches 7 bases. CDR1 and CDR2 (germline): ENHRY, SYGVKD. The CDR3 contains 15 residues. The ends lost 3 bases at V and 6 bases at J; junction bases unmatched: 8. In nucleotides, the CDR3 is TGTGCCATCAGTGATGTGAGGGGGCGGATCAATGAGCAGTTCTTC. This codes for CAISDVRGRINEQFF.

The genes are TRBV10-3 and TRBJ1-1; D gene ambiguous. The germline V gene encodes CDR1 ENHRY and CDR2 SYGVKD. Trimming took 4 bases from V and 4 from J, leaving 13 bases between them. This CDR3 comprises 14 residues. The CDR3 nucleotides are TGTGCCATCAGTGTTGGGCAGGTTGGCACTGAAGCTTTCTTT. As protein: CAISVGQVGTEAFF.

The gene calls are TRBV6-2 or TRBV6-3 and TRBJ1-2; D is undetermined. The V and J ends lost 0 bases and 4 bases respectively, with 12 bases between them. The germline V gene encodes CDR1 MNHEY and CDR2 SVGEGT. The CDR3 totals 15 residues. CDR3 in amino acids: CASSYSRAGPYGYTF. The CDR3, as DNA: TGTGCCAGCAGTTACTCGAGGGCAGGACCCTATGGCTACACCTTC.

Worth noting for this clone: The junction departs from the called germline gene at one end, perhaps through a read error. This rearrangement joins TRBV5-1 to TRBJ2-5, with 10 bases aligning to TRBD2. This CDR3 has 16 residues. Germline V CDR1 and CDR2: SGHRS, YFSETQ. The CDR3 reads CASSLEASGGKDTQYF. The CDR3, as DNA: TGCGCCAGCAGCTTGGAGGCTAGCGGGGGCAAAGACACCCAGTACTTC.

This sequence joins TRBV6-4 and TRBJ2-3, with a weak D call TRBD2 (7 bases). The CDR3 runs to 16 residues. From germline, CDR1 is MRHNA and CDR2 SNTAGT. Trimming shortened V by 2 bases and J by 4 bases, and 16 bases separated the two germline ends. DNA of the CDR3: TGTGCCAGCAGTGACCCTTGGGGGGGCAACGCAGATACGCAGTATTTT. The encoded protein is CASSDPWGGNADTQYF.

V gene TRBV24-1 combines with J gene TRBJ2-3, with D possibly being TRBD2 (6 bases). Germline V CDR1 and CDR2: KGHDR, SFDVKD. The length of the CDR3 is 14 residues. V dropped 7 bases and J dropped 2 bases, with 12 bases sitting between them. CDR3 DNA sequence: TGTGCCACCAGCCGGGACTCACTCACAGATACGCAGTATTTT. Translating gives CATSRDSLTDTQYF.

This clone was detected only once. The chain uses TRBV2 and TRBJ2-5, with D unresolved. Per germline, CDR1 SNHLY and CDR2 FYNNEI. V was trimmed by 4 bases and J by 1 base, leaving 10 bases between them. This CDR3 contains 14 residues. The CDR3 DNA reads as TGTGCCAGCAGTGGAGTACAGACCCAAGAGACCCAGTACTTC. Protein product: CASSGVQTQETQYF. Together with reference TRBV2 and TRBJ2-5, the CDR3 gives the full variable domain: EPEVTQTPSHQVTQMGQEVILRCVPISNHLYFYWYRQILGQKVEFLVSFYNNEISEKSEIFDDQFSVERPDGSNFTLKIRSTKLEDSAMYFCASSGVQTQETQYFGPGTRLLVL.

J is TRBJ2-3 and V is TRBV9, with D possibly TRBD1 on 6 matching bases. CDR1 SGDLS and CDR2 YYNGEE come from the germline V gene. V dropped 4 bases and J dropped 5 bases, with 17 bases sitting between them. The CDR3 length is 15 residues. Here the CDR3 DNA reads TGTGCCAGCAGCTATCTACCATCAGGGGTAGATACGCAGTATTTT. The encoded protein is CASSYLPSGVDTQYF.

The chain is built from TRBV7-9 and TRBJ1-2; no clear D gene. From germline, CDR1 is SEHNR and CDR2 FQNEAQ (reference sequence). Trimming left V 6 bases short and J 4 bases short, with 9 bases between. The CDR3 length is 12 residues. The CDR3 spells CASRRGVYGYTF. Written as DNA, the CDR3 is TGTGCCAGCAGACGGGGTGTCTATGGCTACACCTTC.

The chain carries TRBV7-3 and TRBJ2-1, with 7 nucleotides matching TRBD1. The CDR3 covers 13 residues. CDR1 SGHTA and CDR2 FQGTGA come from the germline V gene. The junction had 6 bases not matched to a gene; V was cut back by 8 bases and J by 5 bases. CDR3 sequence reads: CASRQGPNNEQFF. The CDR3 coding sequence is TGTGCCAGCCGACAGGGACCCAACAATGAGCAGTTCTTC.

The rearrangement uses TRBV9 and TRBJ2-2; D perhaps matches TRBD2 (7 bases). The CDR3 runs to 16 residues. Per the germline V gene, CDR1 is SGDLS and CDR2 is YYNGEE. The V end was cut by 5 bases, the J end by 0 bases, with 14 bases between. The CDR3 bases are TGTGCCAGCAGGAGAGGGGGGGTGTCGAACACCGGGGAGCTGTTTTTT. Protein: CASRRGGVSNTGELFF.

The CDR3 coding sequence is TGTGCCAGCAGCTTAGTACCACCGACGTACAGGGTGGGGACTGAAGCTTTCTTT. As protein: CASSLVPPTYRVGTEAFF. This sequence joins TRBV7-2 and TRBJ1-1; tentatively, D is TRBD1 (6 bases). CDR3 length: 18 residues. Germline V gene data show CDR1 as SGHTA and CDR2 as FQGNSA. Deletions cut 1 base from V and 5 bases from J, with 23 bases between.